Listed here are 27 T cell receptor beta chains from one sample, sequenced in a study of identical twins (TCRdb year 2016). Library preparation used 5' RACE. TCRdb names Illumina HiSeq 2000 as the instrument used. In TCRdb, the public reads were trimmed at Q25 with fastp and aligned with MiXCR, with productive beta chains retained. Rows with one shared CDR3 protein collapse into an entry with the most common genes and DNA. The sample has under 450,000 distinct CDR3 sequences on record, under 20% of them singletons. The ten largest clonotypes hold 9.5% to 15% of the sample. Source material: naive T cells sorted from blood. The sample's cell subset or site, from its label and the paper: cells isolated with a human naive T-cell isolation kit. These receptors all stem from a man over 45 in good health.

This clonotype was observed a single time. The chain couples TRBV2 to TRBJ2-5, with no clear D. The CDR3 runs to 12 residues. Germline assignment: CDR1 SNHLY and CDR2 FYNNEI. The V end lost 2 bases, the J end lost 7 bases, and 8 bases lay between the germline ends. The CDR3 sequence: CASSELVGTQYF. The DNA of the CDR3 is TGTGCCAGCAGTGAATTGGTGGGGACCCAGTACTTC.

This clonotype has a count of ten or more. The chain is built from TRBV5-1 and TRBJ2-2, with D possibly TRBD2 on 5 matching bases. This CDR3 contains 19 residues. Trimming removed 5 bases at V and 6 bases at J, with 29 bases between. CDR1 and CDR2 from the germline V gene are SGHRS and YFSETQ. Here the CDR3 reads CASRFRTGSLPQIAGELFF. The CDR3 coding sequence is TGCGCCAGCAGGTTCCGTACGGGATCCTTACCCCAGATCGCCGGGGAGCTGTTTTTT.

This clonotype has more than one count but fewer than ten. This chain joins TRBV5-1 and TRBJ1-6, with TRBD1 matching over 11 bases. The CDR3 covers 16 residues. Germline-derived CDR1 and CDR2 are SGHRS and YFSETQ. The junction had 7 bases not matched to a gene; V was cut back by 4 bases and J by 7 bases. The CDR3 region has the DNA TGCGCCAGCAGCGCCCAGGACAGGGGGCAGAATTCACCCCTCCACTTT. Translation: CASSAQDRGQNSPLHF.

This clonotype showed up just a few times. This chain links TRBV24-1 with TRBJ1-5; D possibly corresponds to TRBD1 (6 bases). V lost 5 bases, J lost 7 bases, and 11 bases lay in between. This CDR3 is 13 amino acids long. Germline CDR1 KGHDR, CDR2 SFDVKD. The DNA of the CDR3 is TGTGCCACCAGTGGAACCGGGACACAGCCCCAGCATTTT. Protein sequence: CATSGTGTQPQHF.

The CDR3: CASSPGASEYNEQFF. The CDR3 bases are TGCGCCAGCAGCCCCGGCGCTAGCGAATACAATGAGCAGTTCTTC. The V call is TRBV5-1, the J call TRBJ2-1, with D perhaps matching TRBD2 (6 bases). Germline V CDR1 and CDR2: SGHRS, YFSETQ. The CDR3 is made up of 15 amino acids. V was pared by 4 bases and J by 4 bases, with 15 bases between.

CDR3 amino acids: CASSPGLLYGYTF. The CDR3 nucleotides are TGTGCCAGCAGCCCCGGGCTCCTCTATGGCTACACCTTC. The chain combines TRBV14 with TRBJ1-2, with D uncertain. The V and J ends lost 4 bases and 4 bases respectively, with 10 bases between them. In germline, CDR1 is SGHDN, CDR2 FVKESK. The CDR3 runs 13 residues.

This clonotype was found many times. The chain is built from TRBV6-5 and TRBJ1-2, with D possibly TRBD1 on 5 matching bases. The germline V gene has CDR1 MNHEY and CDR2 SVGAGI. The CDR3 loop spans 13 amino acids. The ends were cut back, 0 bases at V and 3 bases at J, with 5 bases in the middle. This chain's CDR3 is CASSYSGDYGYTF. Written as DNA, the CDR3 is TGTGCCAGCAGTTACTCGGGGGACTATGGCTACACCTTC.

This clonotype was seen more than once but under ten times. The V call is TRBV29-1, the J call TRBJ1-1; maybe TRBD1 (6 bases). V was clipped by 1 base and J by 10 bases, with 13 bases between them. Germline values: CDR1 SQVTM, CDR2 ANQGSEA. CDR3 length equals 12 residues. The CDR3 nucleotides read TGCAGCGTTGAAGTGGGGGGGCGAGGAGCTTTCTTT. Translated: CSVEVGGRGAFF.

There are a few counts of this clonotype. This CDR3 reads CASSLRQDTNQPQHF. DNA for the CDR3: TGTGCCAGCAGTTTAAGGCAGGACACGAATCAGCCCCAGCATTTT. This sequence joins TRBV12-3 or TRBV12-4 and TRBJ1-5; a possible D gene is TRBD1 (5 bases). Trimming cost V 2 bases and J 4 bases, with 12 bases left between them. This CDR3 spans 15 amino acids.

This CDR3 reads CASSLETGNGYNSPLHF. In DNA, the CDR3 is TGTGCCAGCAGTTTAGAGACAGGGAATGGCTATAATTCACCCCTCCACTTT. The chain is built from TRBV27 and TRBJ1-6, with 7 bases aligning to TRBD1. Germline V gene sequence: CDR1 MNHEY, CDR2 SMNVEV (reference sequence). CDR3 length equals 17 residues. J lost 3 bases, V lost 2 bases, and 7 bases had no gene match.

The chain employs TRBV20-1 and TRBJ2-3; no clear D. Germline lookup yields CDR1 DFQATT and CDR2 SNEGSKA (reference sequence). V lost 6 bases, J lost 1 base, and 17 bases lay in between. The CDR3 has 15 residues. The CDR3 reads CSALSPLVRTDTQYF. The CDR3 DNA reads TGCAGTGCGCTGTCCCCTCTCGTTCGCACAGATACGCAGTATTTT.

The rearrangement joins TRBV5-1 to TRBJ2-7; 8 nucleotides line up with TRBD1. The trim removed 3 bases at V and 6 bases at J, leaving 11 bases unmatched. The CDR3 has 15 amino acids. The germline V gene has CDR1 SGHRS and CDR2 YFSETQ. The CDR3 sequence is CASSWDRTQKGEQYF. The CDR3 DNA follows: TGCGCCAGCAGCTGGGACAGGACCCAGAAAGGCGAGCAGTACTTC.

The genes are TRBV20-1 and TRBJ2-7, with TRBD2 identical over 7 bases. The CDR3 contains 18 residues. Germline-derived CDR1 and CDR2 are DFQATT and SNEGSKA (reference sequence). After removal of 4 bases from V and 4 bases from J, the junction contained 22 bases not matched to a gene. In DNA form, the CDR3 reads TGCAGTGCTATCACGTCCCGGCGGGAGCTCGGAGGTCGATACGAGCAGTACTTC. Its protein product is CSAITSRRELGGRYEQYF.

This clonotype showed up just a few times. Sequence at one end of the junction differs from germline and may be a read error. The chain combines TRBV7-7 with TRBJ2-3, with a weak D call TRBD2 (6 bases). CDR1 and CDR2 (germline): SSHAT, FNYEAQ (reference sequence). The CDR3 sequence is 14 residues long. CDR3 protein: CASSPSVLTDTQYF. The CDR3 nucleotides are TGTGCTAGCAGTCCTAGCGTTCTCACAGATACGCAGTATTTT.

This rearrangement joins TRBV11-2 to TRBJ2-1; 7 bases are a match to TRBD2. This CDR3 is 15 amino acids long. Germline CDR1 SGHAT, CDR2 FQNNGV. After removal of 1 base from V and 9 bases from J, the junction contained 9 bases not matched to a gene. The CDR3 DNA is TGTGCCAGCAGCTTAGTACTAGCACGGGAGGTTGAGCAGTTCTTC. This translates into CASSLVLAREVEQFF.

The table lists this clonotype with many counts. The chain carries TRBV6-2 or TRBV6-3 and TRBJ2-1; D is unresolved. The V gene's germline CDR1 is MNHEY and CDR2 SVGEGT. The CDR3 runs 16 residues. The V and J ends lost 0 bases and 1 base respectively, with 10 bases between them. CDR3 protein: CASSYSSGTSYNEQFF. The CDR3 bases are TGTGCCAGCAGTTACTCATCCGGCACTTCCTACAATGAGCAGTTCTTC.

This clonotype occurred many times. In nucleotides, the CDR3 is TGTGCCAGCAGCTCGACAGCGGGATCTAGGCACGAGCAGTACTTC. As protein: CASSSTAGSRHEQYF. This chain uses TRBV13 with TRBJ2-7; TRBD2 agrees at 7 bases. This CDR3 is built from 15 residues. V lost 4 bases to trimming and J lost 5 bases; unmatched junction nucleotides: 11. CDR1 is PRHDT, CDR2 FYEKMQ, per germline (reference sequence).

This clonotype was detected many times. The CDR3 region has the DNA TGTGCCAGCAGCGGCGGGGGGACTAACAATGAGCAGTTCTTC. It encodes CASSGGGTNNEQFF. The rearrangement uses TRBV7-2 and TRBJ2-1; TRBD2 matches 8 bases. This CDR3 region has 14 residues. The junction had 5 bases not matched to a gene; V was cut back by 5 bases and J by 5 bases. CDR1 SGHTA and CDR2 FQGNSA come from the germline V gene.

There are many counts of this clonotype. This rearrangement joins TRBV18 to TRBJ2-6; tentatively, D is TRBD1 (5 bases). V lost 3 bases and J 2 bases, leaving 14 bases between the germline ends. This CDR3 region has 17 residues. Germline CDR1 reads KGHSH; CDR2 reads LQKENI. The CDR3 region is CASSPVAQVPGANVLTF. CDR3 sequence (DNA): TGTGCCAGCTCACCCGTGGCACAGGTGCCTGGGGCCAACGTCCTGACTTTC.

The chain joins TRBV10-3 to TRBJ1-5, with TRBD1 matching 7 bases. The length of the CDR3 is 14 residues. Germline lookup yields CDR1 ENHRY and CDR2 SYGVKD. The V gene end was trimmed by 6 bases and the J gene end by 7 bases; junction bases not matched to a gene: 9. CDR3 bases: TGTGCCATCAGCGTAGACAGGGACGGGCAGCCCCAGCATTTT. Residues: CAISVDRDGQPQHF.

This clonotype showed up just a few times. CDR3 nucleotides: TGCGCCAGCAGCACGGCGGGGGCGAGCACAGATACGCAGTATTTT. Protein: CASSTAGASTDTQYF. The chain carries TRBV5-1 and TRBJ2-3, with D possibly TRBD2 on 7 matching bases. CDR3 size: 15 residues. Germline CDR1 and CDR2: SGHRS and YFSETQ. The ends were cut back, 4 bases at V and 0 bases at J, with 12 bases in the middle.

This clonotype turned up a few times. CDR3 nucleotide sequence: TGCGCCAGCAGCCAGGAACAGGGAATCGGGGAGCTGTTTTTT. It specifies CASSQEQGIGELFF. The chain carries TRBV4-3 and TRBJ2-2, with D perhaps matching TRBD1 (6 bases). The V end was cut by 3 bases, the J end by 7 bases, with 12 bases between. This CDR3 spans 14 amino acids. The germline gives CDR1 LGHNA, CDR2 YSLEER.

The V and J genes are TRBV3-1 and TRBJ1-2, with a weak D call TRBD1 (6 bases). The CDR3 is 12 residues long. CDR1 and CDR2 from the germline V gene are LGHDT and YNNKEL (reference sequence). Trimming shortened V by 4 bases and J by 7 bases, and 10 bases separated the two germline ends. For the CDR3, the DNA is TGTGCCAGCAGCCTCGGGACATCTGGCTACACCTTC. Translating gives CASSLGTSGYTF.

This clonotype was picked up many times. The chain combines TRBV11-2 with TRBJ2-1; tentatively, D is TRBD1 (6 bases). The germline CDR1 and CDR2 sequences are SGHAT and FQNNGV. Trimming removed 4 bases from V and 0 bases from J, with 10 bases in between. The CDR3 is made up of 15 amino acids. The CDR3 protein is CASSWGPDSYNEQFF. The CDR3 DNA follows: TGTGCCAGCAGCTGGGGGCCAGACTCCTACAATGAGCAGTTCTTC.

The V call is TRBV6-2 or TRBV6-3, the J call TRBJ2-3, with TRBD2 matching 13 bases. With V trimmed by 7 bases and J by 3 bases, 7 bases remained unmatched. Germline CDR1 and CDR2: MNHEY and SVGEGT. The length of the CDR3 is 16 residues. As DNA, the CDR3 is TGTGCCAGCATCACCGGACTAGCGGGAGCGACAGATACGCAGTATTTT. It is translated as CASITGLAGATDTQYF.

This clonotype was detected only a few times. This sequence joins TRBV15 and TRBJ2-3, with D uncertain. The length of the CDR3 is 14 residues. CDR1 LNHNV and CDR2 YYDKDF come from the germline V gene (reference sequence). The ends were cut back, 5 bases at V and 5 bases at J, with 14 bases in the middle. Here the CDR3 reads CATSLPRVRDTQYF. The DNA for the CDR3 is TGTGCCACCAGCCTACCTAGGGTCAGAGATACGCAGTATTTT.

Many counts were recorded for this clonotype. The V call is TRBV6-1, the J call TRBJ2-2; 10 positions agree with TRBD1. J was trimmed by 5 bases and V by 6 bases; bases with no gene match: 12. Germline V gene lookup returns CDR1 MNHNS and CDR2 SASEGT. The CDR3 sequence is 17 residues long. The CDR3 region has the DNA TGTGCCAGCAGAACGAGACGACAGGGGGCGAGGACCGGGGAGCTGTTTTTT. It yields the protein CASRTRRQGARTGELFF.